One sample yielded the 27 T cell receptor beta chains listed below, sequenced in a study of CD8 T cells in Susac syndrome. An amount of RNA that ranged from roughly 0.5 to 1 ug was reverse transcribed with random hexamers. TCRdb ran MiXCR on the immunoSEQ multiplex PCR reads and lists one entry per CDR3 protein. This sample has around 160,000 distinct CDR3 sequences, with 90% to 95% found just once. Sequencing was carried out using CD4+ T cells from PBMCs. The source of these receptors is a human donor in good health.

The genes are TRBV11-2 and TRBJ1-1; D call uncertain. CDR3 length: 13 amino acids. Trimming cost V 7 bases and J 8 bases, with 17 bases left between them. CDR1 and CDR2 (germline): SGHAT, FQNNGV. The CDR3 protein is CASTQVVGHEAFF. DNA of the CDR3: TGTGCCAGCACTCAGGTGGTAGGGCACGAAGCTTTCTTT.

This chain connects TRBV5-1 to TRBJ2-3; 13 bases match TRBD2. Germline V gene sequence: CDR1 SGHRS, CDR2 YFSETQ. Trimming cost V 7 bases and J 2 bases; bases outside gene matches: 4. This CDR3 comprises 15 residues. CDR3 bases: TGCGCCAGCGGAACTAGCGGGGGGGACACAGATACGCAGTATTTT. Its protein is CASGTSGGDTDTQYF.

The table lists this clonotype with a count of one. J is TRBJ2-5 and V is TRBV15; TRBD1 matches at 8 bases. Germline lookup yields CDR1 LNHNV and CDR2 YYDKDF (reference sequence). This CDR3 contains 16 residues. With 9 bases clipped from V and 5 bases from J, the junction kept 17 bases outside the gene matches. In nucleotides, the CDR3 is TGTGCCACGGCTCCGGGACAGGTTCGTGGTGTGGAGACCCAGTACTTC. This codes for CATAPGQVRGVETQYF.

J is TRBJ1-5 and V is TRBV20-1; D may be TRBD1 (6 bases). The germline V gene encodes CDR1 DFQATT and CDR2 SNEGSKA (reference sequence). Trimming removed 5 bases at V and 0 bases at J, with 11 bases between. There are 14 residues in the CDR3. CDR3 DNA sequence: TGCAGTGCTTTTACAGGGATTAGCAATCAGCCCCAGCATTTT. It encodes CSAFTGISNQPQHF.

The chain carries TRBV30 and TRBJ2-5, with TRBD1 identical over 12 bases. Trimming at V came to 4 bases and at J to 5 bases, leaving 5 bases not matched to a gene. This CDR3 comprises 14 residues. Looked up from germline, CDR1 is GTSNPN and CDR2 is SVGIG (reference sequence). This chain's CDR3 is CAWKGQGAGETQYF. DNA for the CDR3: TGTGCCTGGAAGGGACAGGGGGCAGGGGAGACCCAGTACTTC.

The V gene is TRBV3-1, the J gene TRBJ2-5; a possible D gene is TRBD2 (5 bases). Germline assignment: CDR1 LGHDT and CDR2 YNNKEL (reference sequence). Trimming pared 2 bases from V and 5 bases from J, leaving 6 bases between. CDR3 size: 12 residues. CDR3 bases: TGTGCCAGCAGCCAACTAGCTGAGACCCAGTACTTC. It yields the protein CASSQLAETQYF.

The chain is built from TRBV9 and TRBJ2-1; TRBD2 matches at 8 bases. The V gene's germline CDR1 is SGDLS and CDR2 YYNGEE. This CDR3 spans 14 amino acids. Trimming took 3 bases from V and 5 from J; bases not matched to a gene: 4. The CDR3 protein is CASSADSGDNEQFF. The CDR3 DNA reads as TGTGCCAGCAGCGCCGATAGCGGGGACAATGAGCAGTTCTTC.

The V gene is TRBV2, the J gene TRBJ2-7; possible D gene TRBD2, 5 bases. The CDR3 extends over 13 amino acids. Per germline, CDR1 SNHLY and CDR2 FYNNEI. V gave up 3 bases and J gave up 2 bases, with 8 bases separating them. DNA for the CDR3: TGTGCCAGCAGTGACGGAGGCGCCTACGAGCAGTACTTC. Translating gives CASSDGGAYEQYF.

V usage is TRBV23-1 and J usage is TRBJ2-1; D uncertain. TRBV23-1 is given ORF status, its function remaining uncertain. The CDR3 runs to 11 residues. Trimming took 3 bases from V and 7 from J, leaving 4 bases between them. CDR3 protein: CASSHMNEQFF. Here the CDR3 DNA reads TGCGCCAGCAGTCACATGAATGAGCAGTTCTTC.

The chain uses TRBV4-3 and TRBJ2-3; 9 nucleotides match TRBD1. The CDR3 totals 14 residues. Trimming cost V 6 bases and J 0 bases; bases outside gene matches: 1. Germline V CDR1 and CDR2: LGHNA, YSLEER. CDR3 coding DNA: TGCGCCAGCAGGGGACAGGGCAGCACAGATACGCAGTATTTT. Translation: CASRGQGSTDTQYF.

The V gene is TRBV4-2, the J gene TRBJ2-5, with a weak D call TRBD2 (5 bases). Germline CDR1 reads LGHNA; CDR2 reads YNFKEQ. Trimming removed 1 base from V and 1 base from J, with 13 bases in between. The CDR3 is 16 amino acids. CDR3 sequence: CASSQGVQRPQETQYF. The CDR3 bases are TGTGCCAGCAGCCAAGGGGTACAGCGGCCCCAAGAGACCCAGTACTTC.

The CDR3 protein is CASSQGLAGGSSYNEQFF. The CDR3 nucleotides are TGTGCCAGCAGCCAAGGGCTAGCGGGGGGTAGCTCCTACAATGAGCAGTTCTTC. The V call is TRBV4-2, the J call TRBJ2-1; 11 nucleotides agree with TRBD2. The CDR3 consists of 18 residues. Germline V lookup: CDR1 LGHNA, CDR2 YNFKEQ. Trimming cost V 1 base and J 0 bases; bases outside gene matches: 5.

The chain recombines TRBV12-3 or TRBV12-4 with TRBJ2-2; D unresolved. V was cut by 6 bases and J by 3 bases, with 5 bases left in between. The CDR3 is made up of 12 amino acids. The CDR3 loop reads CASRRDTGELFF. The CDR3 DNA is TGTGCCAGCAGAAGGGACACCGGGGAGCTGTTTTTT.

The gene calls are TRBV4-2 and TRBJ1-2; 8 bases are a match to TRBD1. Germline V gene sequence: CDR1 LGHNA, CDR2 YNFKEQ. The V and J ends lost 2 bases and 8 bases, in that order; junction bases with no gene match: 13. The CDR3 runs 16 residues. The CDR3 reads CASSQILPQGARGYTF. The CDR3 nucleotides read TGTGCCAGCAGCCAAATCCTGCCCCAGGGGGCGAGGGGCTACACCTTC.

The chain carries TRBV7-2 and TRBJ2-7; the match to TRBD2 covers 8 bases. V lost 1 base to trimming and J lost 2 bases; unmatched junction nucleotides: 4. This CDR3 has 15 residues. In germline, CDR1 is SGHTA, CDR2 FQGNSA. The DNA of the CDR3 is TGTGCCAGCAGCTTAGAGGCGGGGGGCCCCTACGAGCAGTACTTC. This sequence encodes CASSLEAGGPYEQYF.

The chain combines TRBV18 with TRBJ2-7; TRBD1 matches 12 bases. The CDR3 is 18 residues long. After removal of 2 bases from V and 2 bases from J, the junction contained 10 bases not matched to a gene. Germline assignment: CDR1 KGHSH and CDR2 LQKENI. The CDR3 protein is CASSPTLSGQGAPYEQYF. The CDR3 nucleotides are TGTGCCAGCTCACCAACGTTGTCGGGACAGGGGGCACCCTACGAGCAGTACTTC.

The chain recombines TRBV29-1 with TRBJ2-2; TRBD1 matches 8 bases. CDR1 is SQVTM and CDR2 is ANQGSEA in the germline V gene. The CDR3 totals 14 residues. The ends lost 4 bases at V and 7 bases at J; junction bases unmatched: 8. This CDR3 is CSVGGDRTGGELFF. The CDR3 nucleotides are TGCAGCGTTGGAGGGGACAGGACTGGCGGGGAGCTGTTTTTT.

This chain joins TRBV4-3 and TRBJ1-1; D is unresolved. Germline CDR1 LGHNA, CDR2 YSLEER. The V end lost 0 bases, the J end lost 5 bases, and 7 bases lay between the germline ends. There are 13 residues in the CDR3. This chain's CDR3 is CASSQDIATEAFF. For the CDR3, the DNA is TGCGCCAGCAGCCAAGATATCGCAACTGAAGCTTTCTTT.

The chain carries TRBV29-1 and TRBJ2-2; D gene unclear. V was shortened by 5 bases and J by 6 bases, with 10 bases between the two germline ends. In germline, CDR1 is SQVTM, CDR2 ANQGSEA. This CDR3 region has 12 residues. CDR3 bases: TGCAGCGTTCTTGAGTCTGCCGGGGAGCTGTTTTTT. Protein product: CSVLESAGELFF.

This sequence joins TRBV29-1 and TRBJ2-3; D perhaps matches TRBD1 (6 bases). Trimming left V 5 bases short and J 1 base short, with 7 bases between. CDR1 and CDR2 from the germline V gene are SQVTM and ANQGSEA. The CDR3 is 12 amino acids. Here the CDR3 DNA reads TGCAGCGTTCGACAGGGCACAGATACGCAGTATTTT. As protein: CSVRQGTDTQYF.

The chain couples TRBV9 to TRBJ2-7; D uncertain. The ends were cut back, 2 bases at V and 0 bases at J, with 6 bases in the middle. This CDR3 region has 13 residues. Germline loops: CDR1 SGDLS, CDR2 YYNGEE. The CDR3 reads CASSVFPSYEQYF. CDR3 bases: TGTGCCAGCAGCGTCTTCCCCTCCTACGAGCAGTACTTC.

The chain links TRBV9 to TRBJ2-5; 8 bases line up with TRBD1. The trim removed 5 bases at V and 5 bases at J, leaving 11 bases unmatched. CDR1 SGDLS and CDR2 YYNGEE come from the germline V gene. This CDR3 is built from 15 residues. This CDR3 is CASSETGQGGETQYF. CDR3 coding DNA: TGTGCCAGCAGTGAAACCGGACAGGGCGGGGAGACCCAGTACTTC.

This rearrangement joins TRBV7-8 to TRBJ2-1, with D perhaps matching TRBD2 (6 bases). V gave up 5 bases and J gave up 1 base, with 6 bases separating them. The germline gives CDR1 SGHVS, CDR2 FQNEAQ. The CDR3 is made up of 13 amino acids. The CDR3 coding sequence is TGTGCCAGCAGCGCGGGATCCTACAATGAGCAGTTCTTC. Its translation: CASSAGSYNEQFF.

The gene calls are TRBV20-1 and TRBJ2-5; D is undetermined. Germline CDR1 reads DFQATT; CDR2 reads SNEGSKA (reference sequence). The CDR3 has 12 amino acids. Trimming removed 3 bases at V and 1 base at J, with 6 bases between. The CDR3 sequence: CSASESQETQYF. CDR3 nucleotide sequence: TGCAGTGCTAGCGAGTCCCAAGAGACCCAGTACTTC.

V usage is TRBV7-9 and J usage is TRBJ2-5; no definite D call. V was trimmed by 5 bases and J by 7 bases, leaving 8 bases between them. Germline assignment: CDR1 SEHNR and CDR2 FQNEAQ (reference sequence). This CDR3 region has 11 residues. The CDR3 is CASSPATTQYF. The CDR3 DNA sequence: TGTGCCAGCAGCCCAGCCACGACCCAGTACTTC.

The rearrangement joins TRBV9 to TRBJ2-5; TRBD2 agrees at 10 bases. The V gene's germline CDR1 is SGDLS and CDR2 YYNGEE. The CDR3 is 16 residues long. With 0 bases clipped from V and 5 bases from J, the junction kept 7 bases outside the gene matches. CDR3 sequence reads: CASSVDSGGPQETQYF. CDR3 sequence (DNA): TGTGCCAGCAGCGTAGATAGCGGGGGGCCCCAGGAGACCCAGTACTTC.

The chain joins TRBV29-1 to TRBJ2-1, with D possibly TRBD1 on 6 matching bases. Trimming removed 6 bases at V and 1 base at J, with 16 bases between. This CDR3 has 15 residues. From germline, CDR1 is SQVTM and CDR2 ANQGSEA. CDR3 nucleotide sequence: TGCAGCGTCCTTTCGGCAGGGGCGTCCTACAATGAGCAGTTCTTC. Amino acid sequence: CSVLSAGASYNEQFF.